This T cell receptor (beta chain) was recovered during a study of radiation and T cells in renal cell carcinoma. Noted time point: baseline pretreatment blood. Treatment reported: 15 Gy SBRT to primary tumor, nephrectomy 4 weeks later. The table came from immunoSEQ multiplex PCR; TCRdb's copy has only in-frame clones and leaves some out. This table holds more than 95,000 clones, roughly 85% found once. V lost 5 bases and J lost 5; bases outside the gene matches: 11. The CDR3 loop spans 15 amino acids. Germline V lookup: CDR1 MNHEY, CDR2 SMNVEV (reference sequence). This receptor was obtained from an older woman with renal cell carcinoma. Sequencing used blood, obtained from a patient whose treatment included radiotherapy and nephrectomy. The genes are TRBV27 and TRBJ2-7; TRBD1 agrees at 8 bases. The CDR3 nucleotides are TGTGCCAGCAGTCCCCTCGGGACAGGCATCCACGAGCAGTACTTC. This codes for CASSPLGTGIHEQYF.